These 30 T cell receptor beta chains originate from one sample sequenced in a study of OX40 agonist ivuxolimab in advanced cancers. The repertoire was sequenced with immunoSEQ multiplex PCR; TCRdb's copy has only in-frame clones and lacks some. Seen here are some 50,000 clones, around 87% observed once, and the top ten hold roughly 1.8%. The sequencing used CD4+ or CD8+ T cells sorted from blood, collected in a trial of the OX40 agonist ivuxolimab. These TCRs come from an adult with an advanced solid tumor such as melanoma, head and neck, liver or kidney cancer.

The sample holds one count of this clone. The chain employs TRBV14 and TRBJ2-3; 7 nucleotides match TRBD1. There are 14 residues in the CDR3. CDR1 is SGHDN and CDR2 is FVKESK in the germline V gene. V was clipped by 4 bases and J by 1 base; unmatched bases: 2. The CDR3 loop is CASSPTGGTDTQYF. DNA of the CDR3: TGTGCCAGCAGCCCAACAGGGGGCACAGATACGCAGTATTTT. Together with reference TRBV14 and TRBJ2-3, the CDR3 gives the full variable domain: EAGVTQFPSHSVIEKGQTVTLRCDPISGHDNLYWYRRVMGKEIKFLLHFVKESKQDESGMPNNRFLAERTGGTYSTLKVQPAELEDSGVYFCASSPTGGTDTQYFGPGTRLTVL.

The chain is built from TRBV5-4 and TRBJ2-1, with 7 bases fitting TRBD2. With 1 base clipped from V and 6 bases from J, the junction kept 1 base outside the gene matches. Germline V gene lookup returns CDR1 SGHNT and CDR2 YYREEE (reference sequence). The CDR3 extends over 13 amino acids. CDR3 amino acids: CASSLSGANEQFF. The CDR3, as DNA: TGTGCCAGCAGCTTGAGCGGGGCCAATGAGCAGTTCTTC.

This chain joins TRBV27 and TRBJ2-1, with TRBD2 matching 7 bases. The V gene's germline CDR1 is MNHEY and CDR2 SMNVEV (reference sequence). The CDR3 covers 13 residues. After removal of 3 bases from V and 6 bases from J, the junction contained 2 bases not matched to a gene. This CDR3 is CASSLWEGNEQFF. The CDR3 nucleotides read TGTGCCAGCAGTTTGTGGGAGGGCAATGAGCAGTTCTTC.

The chain employs TRBV19 and TRBJ2-2; D might be TRBD2 (5 bases). The germline V and J ends were trimmed by 8 bases and 3 bases, with 10 bases remaining between them. This CDR3 is built from 13 residues. Looked up from germline, CDR1 is LNHDA and CDR2 is SQIVND (reference sequence). CDR3 in amino acids: CASSTGYTGELFF. Here the CDR3 DNA reads TGTGCCAGTTCCACGGGATACACCGGGGAGCTGTTTTTT.

This clone was detected once. The V call is TRBV27, the J call TRBJ1-4; 7 nucleotides line up with TRBD1. The length of the CDR3 is 14 residues. Losses at the gene ends were 4 bases for V and 8 bases for J; bases not matched to a gene: 7. Germline assignment: CDR1 MNHEY and CDR2 SMNVEV (reference sequence). The CDR3 loop reads CASSSTGVEEKLFF. DNA of the CDR3: TGTGCCAGCAGTTCTACAGGGGTGGAAGAAAAACTGTTTTTT.

By its share, this clone is medium-sized. The genes are TRBV4-1 and TRBJ1-3; D remains unclear. V lost 4 bases, J lost 0 bases, and 19 bases lay in between. Per the germline V gene, CDR1 is MGHRA and CDR2 is YSYEKL. This CDR3 contains 18 residues. Written as DNA, the CDR3 is TGCGCCAGCAGCCCCGTGGGCTGGGAGGAAAGCTCTGGAAACACCATATATTTT. Encoded protein: CASSPVGWEESSGNTIYF.

The chain couples TRBV27 to TRBJ1-2; D remains unclear. Deletions cut 5 bases from V and 0 bases from J, with 10 bases between. CDR3 length: 14 residues. CDR1 and CDR2 from the germline V gene are MNHEY and SMNVEV (reference sequence). The CDR3 sequence is CASSPGPTNYGYTF. CDR3 nucleotide sequence: TGTGCCAGCAGTCCGGGCCCTACTAACTATGGCTACACCTTC.

The CDR3 is CASSVGHSNQPQHF. The CDR3 DNA reads TGTGCCAGCAGCGTAGGGCACTCCAATCAGCCCCAGCATTTT. This chain joins TRBV9 and TRBJ1-5; D not certain. The CDR3 contains 14 residues. Germline V gene lookup returns CDR1 SGDLS and CDR2 YYNGEE. V lost 0 bases to trimming and J lost 3 bases, with 7 bases between them.

The rearrangement links TRBV28 to TRBJ2-3; D gene uncertain. Looked up from germline, CDR1 is MDHEN and CDR2 is SYDVKM. Deletions cut 8 bases from V and 5 bases from J, with 11 bases between. The CDR3 length is 12 residues. This chain's CDR3 is CASAVHGDTQYF. In nucleotides, the CDR3 is TGTGCCAGCGCAGTACACGGAGATACGCAGTATTTT.

A single count supports this clone. The chain combines TRBV4-2 with TRBJ1-3; TRBD1 matches at 8 bases. In germline, CDR1 is LGHNA, CDR2 YNFKEQ. V trimming: 5 bases; J trimming: 2 bases; junction bases outside the gene matches: 8. This CDR3 is 16 amino acids long. The CDR3 protein is CASSNLGGQAGNTIYF. For the CDR3, the DNA is TGTGCCAGCAGCAACTTAGGGGGACAGGCTGGAAACACCATATATTTT.

This clone is a singleton in its sample. The genes are TRBV11-2 and TRBJ2-7; D perhaps matches TRBD1 (5 bases). Trimming shortened V by 1 base and J by 4 bases, and 8 bases separated the two germline ends. This CDR3 is 13 amino acids long. The germline V gene encodes CDR1 SGHAT and CDR2 FQNNGV. The CDR3 nucleotides are TGTGCCAGCAGCTTAGGCAGGGATTACGAGCAGTACGTC. This sequence encodes CASSLGRDYEQYV.

The CDR3 DNA reads TGTGCCAGCAGTCCCCGGACAGGTAAAGGACTAACTAACTATGGCTACACCTTC. Translation gives CASSPRTGKGLTNYGYTF. The V and J genes are TRBV5-5 and TRBJ1-2, with TRBD1 matching 7 bases. Looked up from germline, CDR1 is SGHKS and CDR2 is YYEKEE (reference sequence). V gave up 5 bases and J gave up 0 bases; unmatched junction bases: 16. The CDR3 length is 18 residues.

This chain uses TRBV28 with TRBJ1-5; D unclear. Germline V lookup: CDR1 MDHEN, CDR2 SYDVKM. The CDR3 covers 18 residues. V lost 6 bases and J 1 base, leaving 22 bases between the germline ends. CDR3 DNA: TGTGCCAGCAGCCCAACCGGCACAAGGGTTATCAGCAATCAGCCCCAGCATTTT. Protein product: CASSPTGTRVISNQPQHF.

V is TRBV30 and J is TRBJ2-2, with a weak D call TRBD2 (6 bases). Germline V gives CDR1 GTSNPN, CDR2 SVGIG (reference sequence). Trimming stripped 0 bases from V and 6 bases from J, with 11 bases between. The CDR3 has 14 residues. DNA of the CDR3: TGTGCCTGGAGTGTACATACGGGAGCCGGGGAGCTGTTTTTT. As protein: CAWSVHTGAGELFF. Drawing the rest from reference TRBV30 and TRBJ2-2, the complete variable domain is SQTIHQWPATLVQPVGSPLSLECTVEGTSNPNLYWYRQAAGRGLQLLFYSVGIGQISSEVPQNLSASRPQDRQFILSSKKLLLSDSGFYLCAWSVHTGAGELFFGEGSRLTVL.

The chain links TRBV25-1 to TRBJ1-1; no clear D gene. The germline gives CDR1 MGHDK, CDR2 SYGVNS. The CDR3 runs to 13 residues. The germline V and J ends were trimmed by 4 bases and 1 base, with 7 bases remaining between them. The CDR3 is CASSGQKNTEAFF. The CDR3 DNA follows: TGTGCCAGCAGTGGCCAGAAGAACACTGAAGCTTTCTTT.

The chain couples TRBV5-6 to TRBJ2-6; D not certain. The V end lost 2 bases, the J end lost 0 bases, and 6 bases lay between the germline ends. CDR1 and CDR2 from the germline V gene are SGHDT and YYEEEE. This CDR3 is 15 amino acids long. The CDR3 bases are TGTGCCAGCAGCTTTTTGTCCTCTGGGGCCAACGTCCTGACTTTC. Its translation is CASSFLSSGANVLTF. Together with reference TRBV5-6 and TRBJ2-6, the CDR3 gives the full variable domain: DAGVTQSPTHLIKTRGQQVTLRCSPKSGHDTVSWYQQALGQGPQFIFQYYEEEERQRGNFPDRFSGHQFPNYSSELNVNALLLGDSALYLCASSFLSSGANVLTFGAGSRLTVL.

The chain links TRBV5-1 to TRBJ2-1; 12 nucleotides agree with TRBD2. Looked up from germline, CDR1 is SGHRS and CDR2 is YFSETQ. The CDR3 extends over 15 amino acids. The ends lost 0 bases at V and 12 bases at J; junction bases unmatched: 7. CDR3 sequence (DNA): TGCGCCAGCAGCTTGGGGACTAGCGGGAAATCCTGGCAGTTCTTC. As protein: CASSLGTSGKSWQFF.

This chain joins TRBV7-6 and TRBJ2-3; 9 nucleotides line up with TRBD1. The trim removed 2 bases at V and 4 bases at J, leaving 10 bases unmatched. The CDR3 loop spans 17 amino acids. Germline V gene sequence: CDR1 SGHVS, CDR2 FNYEAQ. CDR3 nucleotide sequence: TGTGCCAGCAGCTTAATTGCGGGACAGGGAACCTCAGATACGCAGTATTTT. This gives the protein CASSLIAGQGTSDTQYF. The full variable domain, its missing parts supplied by reference TRBV7-6 and TRBJ2-3, is GAGVSQSPRYKVTKRGQDVALRCDPISGHVSLYWYRQALGQGPEFLTYFNYEAQQDKSGLPNDRFSAERPEGSISTLTIQRTEQRDSAMYRCASSLIAGQGTSDTQYFGPGTRLTVL.

The chain is built from TRBV28 and TRBJ1-3; tentative D call: TRBD1 (5 bases). Trimming left V 5 bases short and J 3 bases short, with 11 bases between. The CDR3 runs to 14 residues. The germline V gene has CDR1 MDHEN and CDR2 SYDVKM. CDR3 protein: CASSMTAGGNTIYF. For the CDR3, the DNA is TGTGCCAGCAGTATGACAGCGGGTGGAAACACCATATATTTT.

This clone occurred once. The genes are TRBV7-8 and TRBJ2-1; D might be TRBD1 or TRBD2, each matching 6 bases. The CDR3 is 18 amino acids. Germline CDR1 SGHVS, CDR2 FQNEAQ. V gave up 1 base and J gave up 4 bases, with 20 bases separating them. In nucleotides, the CDR3 is TGTGCCAGCAGCTTAGATTATCTAGGGGGGCCACCTTACAATGAGCAGTTCTTC. It translates to CASSLDYLGGPPYNEQFF.

The chain is built from TRBV18 and TRBJ1-3; weak D call: TRBD1 (5 bases). The CDR3 loop spans 17 amino acids. V gave up 3 bases and J gave up 0 bases, with 15 bases separating them. CDR1 is KGHSH and CDR2 is LQKENI in the germline V gene. The CDR3: CASSPGQTILSGNTIYF. The CDR3 DNA reads TGTGCCAGCTCACCGGGGCAGACAATCCTCTCTGGAAACACCATATATTTT.

About this clone itself: The identical CDR3 is also encoded by other nucleotide sequences in the sample. The J gene is TRBJ2-5, the V gene TRBV28; 8 positions agree with TRBD1. The CDR3 has 15 residues. V gave up 5 bases and J gave up 1 base; unmatched junction bases: 6. The V gene's germline CDR1 is MDHEN and CDR2 SYDVKM. The CDR3 coding sequence is TGTGCCAGCAGTCCACGGACAGGGCCCCAAGAGACCCAGTACTTC. Amino acid sequence: CASSPRTGPQETQYF.

The V and J genes are TRBV6-1 and TRBJ1-4; D is unresolved. The germline gives CDR1 MNHNS, CDR2 SASEGT. Trimming cost V 5 bases and J 8 bases, with 9 bases left between them. The CDR3 has 12 amino acids. The CDR3 loop is CASSYMGEKLFF. In nucleotides, the CDR3 is TGTGCCAGCAGTTATATGGGAGAAAAACTGTTTTTT.

The sample holds a few counts of this clone. The chain uses TRBV30 and TRBJ2-5; D is ambiguous. The V end was cut by 4 bases, the J end by 1 base, with 7 bases between. This CDR3 comprises 12 residues. Germline CDR1 and CDR2: GTSNPN and SVGIG (reference sequence). The CDR3 DNA sequence: TGTGCCTGGACACTCTCCCAAGAGACCCAGTACTTC. Amino acids: CAWTLSQETQYF. The full variable domain, with the rest looked up from reference TRBV30 and TRBJ2-5, is SQTIHQWPATLVQPVGSPLSLECTVEGTSNPNLYWYRQAAGRGLQLLFYSVGIGQISSEVPQNLSASRPQDRQFILSSKKLLLSDSGFYLCAWTLSQETQYFGPGTRLLVL.

The V call is TRBV11-2, the J call TRBJ1-2, with a weak D call TRBD1 (5 bases). V was shortened by 2 bases and J by 8 bases, with 12 bases between the two germline ends. The CDR3 totals 13 residues. Per the germline V gene, CDR1 is SGHAT and CDR2 is FQNNGV. CDR3 loop: CASSLSGATGYTF. In nucleotides, the CDR3 is TGTGCCAGCAGCTTAAGCGGGGCTACCGGCTACACCTTC.

The CDR3 DNA sequence: TGCGCCAGCAGCTTGGAGGCAGGAAGAAAAGAGACCCAGTACTTC. It encodes CASSLEAGRKETQYF. The genes are TRBV5-1 and TRBJ2-5; no firm D call. The CDR3 runs to 15 residues. V lost 0 bases and J 3 bases, leaving 12 bases between the germline ends. The germline gives CDR1 SGHRS, CDR2 YFSETQ.

By sample fraction, this clone is medium-sized. The chain employs TRBV7-8 and TRBJ2-3; TRBD1 or TRBD2 may be the D gene (6 bases each). The CDR3 spans 15 residues. CDR1 is SGHVS and CDR2 is FQNEAQ in the germline V gene. Trimming shortened V by 4 bases and J by 6 bases, and 17 bases separated the two germline ends. CDR3 in amino acids: CASSWRWGASDTQYF. CDR3 in DNA: TGTGCCAGCAGCTGGAGGTGGGGGGCCTCCGATACGCAGTATTTT.

The chain employs TRBV10-3 and TRBJ1-4; 7 nucleotides align to TRBD1. CDR1 ENHRY and CDR2 SYGVKD come from the germline V gene. CDR3 length equals 13 residues. With 10 bases clipped from V and 3 bases from J, the junction kept 5 bases outside the gene matches. Here the CDR3 DNA reads TGTGCCACCGCGGGACAGTCTAATGAAAAACTGTTTTTT. Amino acids: CATAGQSNEKLFF.

The rearrangement uses TRBV28 and TRBJ2-1; TRBD1 agrees at 7 bases. The CDR3 has 15 amino acids. The V gene's germline CDR1 is MDHEN and CDR2 SYDVKM. The ends lost 2 bases at V and 3 bases at J; junction bases unmatched: 4. The CDR3 here is CASSLRDRGYNEQFF. The CDR3 nucleotides read TGTGCCAGCAGTTTACGGGACAGAGGCTACAATGAGCAGTTCTTC. Using reference TRBV28 and TRBJ2-1 for the parts outside the CDR3, the full variable domain is DVKVTQSSRYLVKRTGEKVFLECVQDMDHENMFWYRQDPGLGLRLIYFSYDVKMKEKGDIPEGYSVSREKKERFSLILESASTNQTSMYLCASSLRDRGYNEQFFGPGTRLTVL.

The chain joins TRBV2 to TRBJ1-3; the D is unclear. V was trimmed by 8 bases and J by 1 base, leaving 9 bases between them. In germline, CDR1 is SNHLY, CDR2 FYNNEI. The CDR3 sequence is 13 residues long. CDR3: CASCQESGNTIYF. For the CDR3, the DNA is TGTGCCAGCTGCCAGGAATCTGGAAACACCATATATTTT. Together with reference TRBV2 and TRBJ1-3, the CDR3 gives the full variable domain: EPEVTQTPSHQVTQMGQEVILRCVPISNHLYFYWYRQILGQKVEFLVSFYNNEISEKSEIFDDQFSVERPDGSNFTLKIRSTKLEDSAMYFCASCQESGNTIYFGEGSWLTVV.